The next 15 T cell receptor beta chains were all read from a single sample in a study of cytomegalovirus exposure and HLA in healthy donors. PCR was performed using 60 Vbeta and 13 Jbeta primers. Libraries were prepared by immunoSEQ multiplex PCR; TCRdb keeps only in-frame clonotypes and omits some of them. Of roughly 150,000 clones in the sample, around 84% were seen once. Source material: PBMCs. These TCRs come from a boy between 2 and 15 years old in good health and CMV-seronegative.

In its sample, this clone was seen a few times. The chain combines TRBV6-1 with TRBJ1-1; TRBD1 is a possible D gene (5 bases). Looked up from germline, CDR1 is MNHNS and CDR2 is SASEGT. The CDR3 contains 13 residues. V was cut by 6 bases and J by 0 bases, with 8 bases left in between. The CDR3 DNA reads as TGTGCCAGCAGGGAGACAGTGAACACTGAAGCTTTCTTT. Residues: CASRETVNTEAFF.

J is TRBJ2-5 and V is TRBV11-2, with TRBD1 as a possible D gene (6 bases). Trimming removed 5 bases from V and 6 bases from J, with 19 bases in between. The CDR3 covers 15 residues. Germline V CDR1 and CDR2: SGHAT, FQNNGV. The DNA for the CDR3 is TGTGCCAGCAGCCGCCTACAGGGAAGGGGAAAGACCCAGTACTTC. Its translation: CASSRLQGRGKTQYF.

V is TRBV7-7 and J is TRBJ2-2, with a weak D call TRBD1 (6 bases). The CDR3 has 18 amino acids. CDR1 SSHAT and CDR2 FNYEAQ come from the germline V gene (reference sequence). V lost 1 base, J lost 0 bases, and 15 bases lay in between. CDR3 DNA sequence: TGTGCCAGCAGCTTAGTCCCCCCGACAGGCGCGAACACCGGGGAGCTGTTTTTT. Encoded protein: CASSLVPPTGANTGELFF.

This chain connects TRBV6-5 to TRBJ1-2; D is ambiguous. The CDR3 consists of 12 residues. V lost 8 bases and J 1 base, leaving 8 bases between the germline ends. CDR1 MNHEY and CDR2 SVGAGI come from the germline V gene. The CDR3 sequence: CASWRINYGYTF. The DNA for the CDR3 is TGTGCCAGCTGGAGGATTAACTATGGCTACACCTTC.

There are a few counts of this clone. This chain links TRBV29-1 with TRBJ1-1; TRBD1 agrees at 8 bases. Trimming took 4 bases from V and 0 from J; bases not matched to a gene: 1. CDR3 size: 13 residues. Germline V lookup: CDR1 SQVTM, CDR2 ANQGSEA. This CDR3 reads CSVGTGMNTEAFF. The CDR3 DNA sequence: TGCAGCGTTGGGACAGGGATGAACACTGAAGCTTTCTTT.

This clone appeared a few times. The gene calls are TRBV7-2 and TRBJ2-3; D possibly corresponds to TRBD1 (8 bases). The CDR3 runs to 14 residues. Germline V lookup: CDR1 SGHTA, CDR2 FQGNSA. V was clipped by 0 bases and J by 11 bases, with 15 bases between them. This CDR3 reads CASSLASGDRKQYF. The CDR3 DNA follows: TGTGCCAGCAGCTTAGCGAGCGGGGACAGGAAGCAGTATTTT.

The chain joins TRBV6-4 to TRBJ2-1; TRBD2 aligns across 10 bases. The CDR3 runs 15 residues. The junction had 7 bases not matched to a gene; V was cut back by 5 bases and J by 6 bases. From germline, CDR1 is MRHNA and CDR2 SNTAGT. The CDR3 protein is CASSSLAGASNEQFF. Written as DNA, the CDR3 is TGTGCCAGCAGTTCGCTAGCGGGAGCATCCAATGAGCAGTTCTTC.

The genes are TRBV5-1 and TRBJ2-7, with TRBD2 identical over 10 bases. This CDR3 has 17 residues. Germline V gene sequence: CDR1 SGHRS, CDR2 YFSETQ. After removal of 4 bases from V and 0 bases from J, the junction contained 10 bases not matched to a gene. CDR3 region: CASSLLPGLASSYEQYF. The DNA for the CDR3 is TGCGCCAGCAGCCTGCTCCCGGGACTAGCGTCCTCCTACGAGCAGTACTTC.

The chain employs TRBV7-8 and TRBJ2-1; 7 bases line up with TRBD2. Germline CDR1 and CDR2: SGHVS and FQNEAQ. This CDR3 has 14 amino acids. The ends lost 1 base at V and 9 bases at J; junction bases unmatched: 6. The CDR3 DNA sequence: TGTGCCAGCAGCTTAGACCGGGGGGTGGGTGAGCAGTTCTTC. This sequence encodes CASSLDRGVGEQFF. The full variable domain, completed using reference TRBV7-8 and TRBJ2-1, is GAGVSQSPRYKVAKRGQDVALRCDPISGHVSLFWYQQALGQGPEFLTYFQNEAQLDKSGLPSDRFFAERPEGSVSTLKIQRTQQEDSAVYLCASSLDRGVGEQFFGPGTRLTVL.

The chain combines TRBV6-5 with TRBJ1-1; D ambiguous. From germline, CDR1 is MNHEY and CDR2 SVGAGI. The CDR3 extends over 14 amino acids. The V end was cut by 2 bases, the J end by 4 bases, with 11 bases between. The CDR3 nucleotides are TGTGCCAGCAGTTACCGGGGAGGGTCCACTGAAGCTTTCTTT. Translated, it gives CASSYRGGSTEAFF.

This chain joins TRBV6-5 and TRBJ2-7; D is unresolved. Germline CDR1 is MNHEY and CDR2 is SVGAGI. The germline V and J ends were trimmed by 0 bases and 2 bases, with 5 bases remaining between them. The CDR3 consists of 13 residues. CDR3 coding DNA: TGTGCCAGCAGTTACTCCAGGCCCTACGAGCAGTACTTC. Translated: CASSYSRPYEQYF.

The chain's CDR3 is CASSLVGWNTEAFF. CDR3 in DNA: TGTGCCAGCAGCTTGGTTGGCTGGAACACTGAAGCTTTCTTT. The V gene is TRBV5-6, the J gene TRBJ1-1; unclear D gene. The ends were cut back, 0 bases at V and 1 base at J, with 7 bases in the middle. The germline gives CDR1 SGHDT, CDR2 YYEEEE. The CDR3 has 14 residues.

The rearrangement uses TRBV9 and TRBJ1-2, with a weak D call TRBD1 (6 bases). The length of the CDR3 is 12 residues. Germline V gives CDR1 SGDLS, CDR2 YYNGEE. V shed 8 bases and J shed 6 bases, with 14 bases lying between them. The CDR3 nucleotides are TGTGCCAGTGGCGGGGGGCGCGATGGCTACACCTTC. This encodes CASGGGRDGYTF.

This chain connects TRBV6-5 to TRBJ2-2; D possibly corresponds to TRBD2 (6 bases). Germline V lookup: CDR1 MNHEY, CDR2 SVGAGI. This CDR3 region has 14 residues. V was pared by 8 bases and J by 5 bases, with 15 bases between. Here the CDR3 reads CASRGIFGTGELFF. The CDR3 coding sequence is TGTGCCAGCCGGGGGATTTTTGGGACCGGGGAGCTGTTTTTT.

V is TRBV11-2 and J is TRBJ1-1; no clear D gene. CDR1 is SGHAT, CDR2 FQNNGV, per germline. V shed 6 bases and J shed 0 bases, with 5 bases lying between them. CDR3 size: 12 residues. The CDR3 reads CASRPVNTEAFF. CDR3 DNA sequence: TGTGCCAGCAGACCGGTGAACACTGAAGCTTTCTTT.